This TCR beta chain was recovered during a study of control samples from healthy donors and cancer patients. Trimming removed 6 bases from V and 4 bases from J, with 15 bases in between. Per the germline V gene, CDR1 is SQVTM and CDR2 is ANQGSEA. The CDR3 loop spans 13 amino acids. Produced via immunoSEQ multiplex PCR; TCRdb's table is partial and in-frame only. The table lists about 120,000 clones, roughly 90% of them singletons. This clonotype was obtained from a man aged 50 or older in good health. This chain uses TRBV29-1 with TRBJ1-2, with D perhaps TRBD1 (5 bases). Specimen: blood. CDR3 bases: TGCAGCGTCTCACGGGGCACGAGCTATGGCTACACCTTC. This sequence encodes CSVSRGTSYGYTF. Complete variable domain (other parts from reference TRBV29-1 and TRBJ1-2): SAVISQKPSRDICQRGTSLTIQCQVDSQVTMMFWYRQQPGQSLTLIATANQGSEATYESGFVIDKFPISRPNLTFSTLTVSNMSPEDSSIYLCSVSRGTSYGYTFGSGTRLTVV.